This paragraph covers one T cell receptor beta chain sequence. The sample comes from a study of blood T cell repertoires in COVID-19. Study in general: Sites in the United States, Italy and Spain provided acute and convalescent COVID-19 samples. T cells, B-cell-depleted T cells, or PBMCs provided the cDNA or gDNA that served as material.

TCRdb keeps only in-frame clones here, not all; method: immunoSEQ multiplex PCR. Of some 180,000 clones in the sample, around 90% were seen once. From germline, CDR1 is SGHTA and CDR2 FQGNSA. V lost 3 bases to trimming and J lost 5 bases; unmatched junction nucleotides: 5. The CDR3 runs 16 residues. This chain connects TRBV7-2 to TRBJ2-1, with 12 bases lining up with TRBD2. The sample taken for sequencing was peripheral blood. The receptor was isolated from a man between 18 and 35 years old with COVID-19, enrolled during active disease. CDR3 sequence reads: CASSFPRTSGDNEQFF. The CDR3 nucleotides are TGTGCCAGCAGCTTCCCCCGGACTAGCGGGGACAATGAGCAGTTCTTC.